The clone carrying this T cell receptor beta chain was detected a few times. Its antigen is unknown. Trimming shortened V by 6 bases and J by 1 base, and 6 bases separated the two germline ends. From germline, CDR1 is MDHEN and CDR2 SYDVKM. The CDR3 runs to 13 residues. Time point noted: persistent/refractory GD, antithyroid drugs over 5 years with positive TRAb. Extracted PBMC RNA gave rise to the TCR library. iRepertoire HTBI primers and Arm-PCR of CDR3 regions built TCR beta libraries. TCRdb redid the calling of the multiplex PCR reads with MiXCR, one entry per CDR3 protein. The sample gives 400,000 to 600,000 distinct CDR3 sequences, roughly 21% of which show up once; approximately 6.4% is in the top ten. These data originate in a study of regulatory T cells in long-lasting Graves disease. The wider study: Over 5 years of antithyroid drugs plus positive TSH receptor antibodies defined persistent Graves' disease. Regarding the study as a whole: Accuracy may have been reduced by the small sample size. There were preferences for TRBV28, TRBJ1-2 and TRBJ2-5 in persistent disease.

The source of this sequence is a female donor with Graves disease. Sequenced here: peripheral blood mononuclear cells (PBMCs), sampled when the disease was refractory, from a patient treated with antithyroid drugs. The V and J genes are TRBV28 and TRBJ2-2, with unresolved D. CDR3 coding DNA: TGTGCCAGCAGATTTCTGAACACCGGGGAGCTGTTTTTT. As protein: CASRFLNTGELFF.